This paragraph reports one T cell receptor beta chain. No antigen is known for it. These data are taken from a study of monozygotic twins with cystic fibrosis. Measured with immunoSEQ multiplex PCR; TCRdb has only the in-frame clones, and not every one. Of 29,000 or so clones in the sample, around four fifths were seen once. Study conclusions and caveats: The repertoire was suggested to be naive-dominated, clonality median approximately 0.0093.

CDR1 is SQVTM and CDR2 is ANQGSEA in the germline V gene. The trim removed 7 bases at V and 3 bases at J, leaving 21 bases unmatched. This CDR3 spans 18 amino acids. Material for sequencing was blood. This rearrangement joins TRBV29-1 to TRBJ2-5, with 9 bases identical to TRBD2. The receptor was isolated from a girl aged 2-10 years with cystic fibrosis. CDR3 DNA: TGCAGCGCTGGGGATATTTCGGGCGCGGGAGGGCCTAAAGAGACCCAGTACTTC. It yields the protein CSAGDISGAGGPKETQYF. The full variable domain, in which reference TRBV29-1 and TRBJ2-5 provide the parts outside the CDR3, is SAVISQKPSRDICQRGTSLTIQCQVDSQVTMMFWYRQQPGQSLTLIATANQGSEATYESGFVIDKFPISRPNLTFSTLTVSNMSPEDSSIYLCSAGDISGAGGPKETQYFGPGTRLLVL.